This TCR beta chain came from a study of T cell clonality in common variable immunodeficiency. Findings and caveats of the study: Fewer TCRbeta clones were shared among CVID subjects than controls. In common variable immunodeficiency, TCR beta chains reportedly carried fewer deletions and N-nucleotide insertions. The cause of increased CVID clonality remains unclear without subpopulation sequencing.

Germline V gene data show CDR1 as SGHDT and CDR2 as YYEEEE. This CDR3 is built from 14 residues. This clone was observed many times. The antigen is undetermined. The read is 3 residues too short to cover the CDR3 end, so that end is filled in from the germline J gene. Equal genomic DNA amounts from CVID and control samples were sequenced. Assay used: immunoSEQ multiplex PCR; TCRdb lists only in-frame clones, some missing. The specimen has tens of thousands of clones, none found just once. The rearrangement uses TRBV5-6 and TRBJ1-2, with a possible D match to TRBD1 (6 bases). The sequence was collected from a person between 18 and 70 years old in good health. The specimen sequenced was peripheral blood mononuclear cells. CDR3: CASSLLRGMSGYTF. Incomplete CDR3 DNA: TGTGCCAGCAGCTTGCTCAGGGGAATGAGCGGC.